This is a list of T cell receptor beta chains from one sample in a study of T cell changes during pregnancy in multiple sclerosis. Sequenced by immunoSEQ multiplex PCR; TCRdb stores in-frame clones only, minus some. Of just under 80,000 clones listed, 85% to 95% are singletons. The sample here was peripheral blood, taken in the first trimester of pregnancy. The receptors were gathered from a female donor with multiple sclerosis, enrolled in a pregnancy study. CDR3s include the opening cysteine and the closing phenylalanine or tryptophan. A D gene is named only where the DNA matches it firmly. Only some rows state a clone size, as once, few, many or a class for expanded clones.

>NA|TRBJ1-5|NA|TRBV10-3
CAISTEGGRRPQHF
TGTGCCATCAGTACCGAGGGAGGTCGAAGGCCCCAGCATTTT
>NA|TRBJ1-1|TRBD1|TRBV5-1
CASSSGQGADTEAFF
TGCGCCAGCAGCTCCGGACAGGGAGCGGACACTGAAGCTTTCTTT
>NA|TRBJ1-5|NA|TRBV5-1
CASSLQGNQPQHF
TGCGCCAGCAGCTTACAGGGTAATCAGCCCCAGCATTTT
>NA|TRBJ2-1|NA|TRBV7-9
CASSLVSPVFF
TGTGCCAGCAGCTTAGTGTCCCCCGTCTTCTTC
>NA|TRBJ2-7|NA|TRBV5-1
CASSLQGQGSEQYF
TGCGCCAGCAGCCTCCAGGGACAAGGGAGCGAGCAGTACTTC
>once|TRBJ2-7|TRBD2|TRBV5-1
CASSLGGSGSSYEQYF
TGCGCCAGCAGCTTGGGGGGTAGCGGGAGTTCCTACGAGCAGTACTTC
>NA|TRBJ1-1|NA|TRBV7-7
CASSEQFNTEAFF
TGTGCCAGCAGCGAACAGTTTAACACTGAAGCTTTCTTT
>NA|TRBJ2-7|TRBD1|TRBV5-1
CASKPTGGTYEQYF
TGCGCCAGCAAACCGACAGGGGGGACCTACGAGCAGTACTTC
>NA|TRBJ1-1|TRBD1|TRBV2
CAGNRGEGWMNTEAFF
TGTGCCGGTAACAGGGGAGAAGGGTGGATGAACACTGAAGCTTTCTTT
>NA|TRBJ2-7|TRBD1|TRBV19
CATSDRGRPYEQYF
TGTGCCACCTCGGACAGGGGGCGCCCCTACGAGCAGTACTTC
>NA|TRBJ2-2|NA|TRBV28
CASRPGLAGELFF
TGTGCCAGCAGACCCGGTTTAGCCGGGGAGCTGTTTTTT
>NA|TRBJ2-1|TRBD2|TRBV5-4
CASSSGGTNNEQFF
TGTGCCAGCAGCTCGGGGGGAACGAACAATGAGCAGTTCTTC
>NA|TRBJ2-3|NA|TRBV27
CASSLVSVGTDTQYF
TGTGCCAGCAGTTTGGTCAGCGTGGGCACAGATACGCAGTATTTT
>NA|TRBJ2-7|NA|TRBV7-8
CASSLGLSSYEQYF
TGTGCCAGCAGCTTAGGACTCAGCTCCTACGAGCAGTACTTC
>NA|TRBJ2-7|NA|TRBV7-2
CASSLEFGSTYEQYF
TGTGCCAGCAGCTTAGAATTCGGGAGCACCTACGAGCAGTACTTC
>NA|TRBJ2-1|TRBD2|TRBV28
CASSSETSGSSYNEQFF
TGTGCCAGCAGTTCGGAGACTAGCGGGAGTTCCTACAATGAGCAGTTCTTC
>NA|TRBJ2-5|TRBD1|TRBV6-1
CASSEAGQGLAETQYF
TGTGCCAGCAGTGAAGCGGGACAGGGTCTCGCGGAGACCCAGTACTTC
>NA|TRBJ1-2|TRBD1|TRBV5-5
CASSLVGTESYGYTF
TGTGCCAGCAGCTTGGTGGGGACAGAGTCCTATGGCTACACCTTC
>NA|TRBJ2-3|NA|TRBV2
CASPDVGRKADTQYF
TGTGCCAGCCCCGACGTGGGCAGGAAAGCAGATACGCAGTATTTT
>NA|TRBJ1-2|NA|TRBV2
CAALEGRDGYTF
TGTGCCGCTCTAGAAGGGCGGGATGGCTACACCTTC
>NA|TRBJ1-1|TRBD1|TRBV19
CASSTRQGAFF
TGTGCCAGTAGTACCCGACAGGGGGCTTTCTTT
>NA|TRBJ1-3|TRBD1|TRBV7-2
CASSPGTVGNTIYF
TGTGCCAGCAGCCCAGGGACAGTTGGAAACACCATATATTTT
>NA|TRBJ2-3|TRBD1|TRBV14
CASMEQGASDTQYF
TGTGCCAGCATGGAACAGGGGGCTTCAGATACGCAGTATTTT
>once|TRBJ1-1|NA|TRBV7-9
CASSLGSLNTEAFF
TGTGCCAGCAGCTTAGGCAGTCTGAACACTGAAGCTTTCTTT
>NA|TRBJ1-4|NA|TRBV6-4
CASRKLAASNEKLFF
TGTGCCAGCAGGAAGTTGGCTGCTTCTAATGAAAAACTGTTTTTT
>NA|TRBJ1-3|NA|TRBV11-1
CASSYSGSGNTIYF
TGTGCCAGCAGTTATAGCGGATCTGGAAACACCATATATTTT
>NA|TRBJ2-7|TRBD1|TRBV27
CASRGTGTGAYEQYF
TGTGCCAGCAGGGGAACCGGGACAGGGGCCTACGAGCAGTACTTC
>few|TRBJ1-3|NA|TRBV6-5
CASSYQQGSGNTIYF
TGTGCCAGCAGTTACCAACAGGGCTCTGGAAACACCATATATTTT
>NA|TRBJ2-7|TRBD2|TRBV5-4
CASSGGLAAYEQYF
TGTGCCAGCAGCGGCGGACTAGCGGCCTACGAGCAGTACTTC
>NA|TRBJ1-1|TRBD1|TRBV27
CASGQGMNTEAFF
TGTGCCAGCGGACAGGGTATGAACACTGAAGCTTTCTTT
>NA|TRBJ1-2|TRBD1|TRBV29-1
CSVDRPPGYGYTF
TGCAGCGTGGACAGGCCTCCTGGCTATGGCTACACCTTC
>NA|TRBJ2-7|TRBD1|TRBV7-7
CASSLGDSPSYEQYF
TGTGCCAGCAGCTTAGGGGACAGCCCATCCTACGAGCAGTACTTC
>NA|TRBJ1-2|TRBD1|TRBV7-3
CASSQMTGGYGYTF
TGTGCCAGCAGCCAGATGACAGGGGGCTATGGCTACACCTTC
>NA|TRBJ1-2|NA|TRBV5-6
CASSFRSGAAVYGYTF
TGTGCCAGCAGCTTTAGATCAGGGGCCGCAGTCTATGGCTACACCTTC
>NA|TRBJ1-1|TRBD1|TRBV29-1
CSAVGQGGREAFF
TGCAGCGCCGTGGGACAGGGCGGTAGGGAAGCTTTCTTT
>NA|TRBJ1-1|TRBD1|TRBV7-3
CASSSQGALTEAFF
TGTGCCAGCAGCTCACAGGGGGCCCTCACTGAAGCTTTCTTT
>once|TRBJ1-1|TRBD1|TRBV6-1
CASSGVQGTEAFF
TGTGCCAGCAGTGGGGTACAGGGGACTGAAGCTTTCTTT
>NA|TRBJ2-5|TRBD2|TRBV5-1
CASRIEGTSRETQYF
TGCGCCAGCAGAATTGAGGGGACTAGCAGGGAGACCCAGTACTTC
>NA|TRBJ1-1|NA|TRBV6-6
CASSRGQNTEAFF
TGTGCCAGCAGTAGGGGACAGAACACTGAAGCTTTCTTT
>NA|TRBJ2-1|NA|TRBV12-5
CASGYGTATNEQFF
TGTGCTAGTGGTTACGGAACAGCCACCAATGAGCAGTTCTTC
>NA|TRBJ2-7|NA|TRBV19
CASNSGGLAEQYF
TGTGCCAGTAACTCCGGGGGGCTCGCCGAGCAGTACTTC
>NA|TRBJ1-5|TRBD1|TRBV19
CASSIGSQGDQPQHF
TGTGCCAGTAGTATAGGATCGCAGGGGGATCAGCCCCAGCATTTT
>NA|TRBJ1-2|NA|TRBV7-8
CASSARSGQNNYGYTF
TGTGCCAGCAGCGCACGTAGTGGGCAGAATAACTATGGCTACACCTTC
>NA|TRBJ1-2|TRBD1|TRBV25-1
CASSSTGGYGYTF
TGTGCCAGCAGTTCGACAGGGGGCTATGGCTACACCTTC
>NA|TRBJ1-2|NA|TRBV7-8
CASSPPGPLPVYNYGYTF
TGTGCCAGCAGCCCGCCGGGTCCTCTACCCGTCTATAACTATGGCTACACCTTC
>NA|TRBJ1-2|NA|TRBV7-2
CASSLPGYGYTF
TGTGCCAGCAGCCTTCCGGGGTATGGCTACACCTTC
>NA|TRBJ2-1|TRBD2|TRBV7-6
CASSPGLAGGPEQFF
TGTGCCAGCAGCCCCGGACTAGCGGGAGGGCCGGAGCAGTTCTTC